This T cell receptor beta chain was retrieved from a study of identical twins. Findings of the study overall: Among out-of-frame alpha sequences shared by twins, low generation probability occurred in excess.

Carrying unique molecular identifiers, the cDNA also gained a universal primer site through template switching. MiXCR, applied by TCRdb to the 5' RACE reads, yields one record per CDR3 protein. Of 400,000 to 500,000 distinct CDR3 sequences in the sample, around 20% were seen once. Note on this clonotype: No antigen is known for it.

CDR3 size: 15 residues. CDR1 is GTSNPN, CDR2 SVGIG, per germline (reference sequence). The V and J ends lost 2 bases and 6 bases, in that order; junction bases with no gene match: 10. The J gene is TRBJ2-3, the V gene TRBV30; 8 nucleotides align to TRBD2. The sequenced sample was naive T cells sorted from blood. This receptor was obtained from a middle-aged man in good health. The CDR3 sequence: CAWSPTGGPGDTQYF. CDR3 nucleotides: TGTGCCTGGAGTCCCACGGGAGGGCCGGGGGATACGCAGTATTTT.